One T cell receptor beta chain is described in this entry. These data originate in a study of blood T cell repertoires in COVID-19. Study at large: Whether acute or convalescent, the COVID-19 samples came from the United States, Italy and Spain.

Produced via immunoSEQ multiplex PCR; TCRdb's table is partial and in-frame only. The sample holds some 21,000 clones, roughly 73% seen once. The specimen was peripheral blood. The origin of this receptor is a human donor in a cohort sampled during active or convalescent COVID-19.

The chain's CDR3 is CASGYGTGDYGYTF. CDR3 nucleotide sequence: TGTGCCAGCGGGTACGGGACAGGGGACTATGGCTACACCTTC. The gene calls are TRBV13 and TRBJ1-2, with TRBD1 identical over 10 bases. Germline V CDR1 and CDR2: PRHDT, FYEKMQ (reference sequence). The CDR3 consists of 14 residues. The V and J ends lost 8 bases and 3 bases, in that order; junction bases with no gene match: 6.